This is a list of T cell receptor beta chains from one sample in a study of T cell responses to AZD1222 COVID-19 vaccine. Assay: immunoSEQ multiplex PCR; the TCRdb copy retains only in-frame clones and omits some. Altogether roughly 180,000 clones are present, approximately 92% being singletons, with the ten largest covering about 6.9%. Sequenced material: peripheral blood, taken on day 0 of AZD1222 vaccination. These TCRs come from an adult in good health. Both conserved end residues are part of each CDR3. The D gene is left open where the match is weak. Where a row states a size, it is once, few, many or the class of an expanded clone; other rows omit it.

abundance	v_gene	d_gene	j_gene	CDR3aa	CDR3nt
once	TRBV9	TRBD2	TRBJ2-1	CASSVTSGGSWNEQFF	TGTGCCAGCAGCGTAACTAGCGGGGGTTCTTGGAATGAGCAGTTCTTC
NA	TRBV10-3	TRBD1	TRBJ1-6	CAISESGQGISPLHF	TGTGCCATCAGTGAGTCGGGACAGGGGATTTCACCCCTCCACTTT
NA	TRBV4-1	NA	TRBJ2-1	CASSQDLLGRNEQFF	TGCGCCAGCAGCCAAGATCTTCTAGGGCGGAATGAGCAGTTCTTC
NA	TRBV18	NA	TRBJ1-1	CASSPSQWGSGTEAFF	TGTGCCAGCTCGCCGTCACAGTGGGGGTCGGGCACTGAAGCTTTCTTT
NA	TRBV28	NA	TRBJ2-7	CASSFSGPTEQYF	TGTGCCAGCAGTTTTTCTGGACCCACGGAGCAGTACTTC
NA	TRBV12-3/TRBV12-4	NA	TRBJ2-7	CASSTKILTEQYF	TGTGCCAGCAGTACCAAAATCCTTACCGAGCAGTACTTC
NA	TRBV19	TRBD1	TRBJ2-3	CASRPDRGPVNTQYF	TGTGCCAGTAGGCCCGACAGGGGGCCTGTGAATACGCAGTATTTT
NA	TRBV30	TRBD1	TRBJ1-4	CAWSLTGGGNEKLFF	TGTGCCTGGAGTCTGACAGGGGGCGGTAATGAAAAACTGTTTTTT
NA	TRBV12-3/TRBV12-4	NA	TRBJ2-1	CATLRGTYNEQFF	TGTGCCACCCTTAGAGGGACCTACAATGAGCAGTTCTTC
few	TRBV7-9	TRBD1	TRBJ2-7	CASSPRDSLSYEQYF	TGTGCCAGCAGCCCGAGGGACAGCCTCTCCTACGAGCAGTACTTC
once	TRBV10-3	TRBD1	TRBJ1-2	CAISEQGGFDGYTF	TGTGCCATCAGTGAACAGGGGGGTTTCGACGGCTACACCTTC
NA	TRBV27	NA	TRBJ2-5	CASSLLGTRGPRGETQYF	TGTGCCAGCAGTTTATTAGGTACCAGGGGCCCGAGGGGAGAGACCCAGTACTTC
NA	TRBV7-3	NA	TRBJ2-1	CASSLLVGNEQFF	TGTGCCAGCAGCTTATTGGTAGGGAATGAGCAGTTCTTC
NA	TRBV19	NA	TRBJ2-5	CASNDNGRKETQYF	TGTGCCAGTAATGATAACGGAAGAAAAGAGACCCAGTACTTC
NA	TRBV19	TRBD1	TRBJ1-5	CASSIRTGISNQPQHF	TGTGCCAGTAGTATTCGGACAGGAATTAGCAATCAGCCCCAGCATTTT
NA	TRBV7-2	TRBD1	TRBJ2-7	CASSPNRGSYEQYF	TGTGCCAGCAGCCCCAACAGGGGCTCCTACGAGCAGTACTTC
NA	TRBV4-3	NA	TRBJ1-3	CASSLGDPDSGNTIYF	TGCGCCAGCAGCCTTGGGGACCCGGACTCTGGAAACACCATATATTTT
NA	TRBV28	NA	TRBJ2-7	CASVARDSYEQYF	TGTGCCAGCGTGGCCCGGGACTCCTACGAGCAGTACTTC
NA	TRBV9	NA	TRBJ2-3	CASSVQGRWTDTQYF	TGTGCCAGCAGCGTCCAGGGGAGGTGGACAGATACGCAGTATTTT
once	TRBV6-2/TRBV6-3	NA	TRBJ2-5	CASSYVGGSQETQYF	TGTGCCAGCAGTTATGTTGGGGGCTCTCAAGAGACCCAGTACTTC
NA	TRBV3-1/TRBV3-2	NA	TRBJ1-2	CASQGGGSGYGYTF	TGTGCCAGCCAAGGCGGGGGCTCGGGCTATGGCTACACCTTC
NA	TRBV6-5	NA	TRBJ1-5	CASRASGYSNQPQHF	TGTGCCAGCAGGGCGTCGGGTTATAGCAATCAGCCCCAGCATTTT
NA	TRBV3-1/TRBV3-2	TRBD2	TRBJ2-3	CASSQTGTSGSSTDTQYF	TGTGCCAGCAGCCAGACCGGGACTAGCGGCTCTAGCACAGATACGCAGTATTTT
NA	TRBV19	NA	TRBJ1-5	CASSIGGLNQPQHF	TGTGCCAGTAGTATAGGGGGCCTCAATCAGCCCCAGCATTTT